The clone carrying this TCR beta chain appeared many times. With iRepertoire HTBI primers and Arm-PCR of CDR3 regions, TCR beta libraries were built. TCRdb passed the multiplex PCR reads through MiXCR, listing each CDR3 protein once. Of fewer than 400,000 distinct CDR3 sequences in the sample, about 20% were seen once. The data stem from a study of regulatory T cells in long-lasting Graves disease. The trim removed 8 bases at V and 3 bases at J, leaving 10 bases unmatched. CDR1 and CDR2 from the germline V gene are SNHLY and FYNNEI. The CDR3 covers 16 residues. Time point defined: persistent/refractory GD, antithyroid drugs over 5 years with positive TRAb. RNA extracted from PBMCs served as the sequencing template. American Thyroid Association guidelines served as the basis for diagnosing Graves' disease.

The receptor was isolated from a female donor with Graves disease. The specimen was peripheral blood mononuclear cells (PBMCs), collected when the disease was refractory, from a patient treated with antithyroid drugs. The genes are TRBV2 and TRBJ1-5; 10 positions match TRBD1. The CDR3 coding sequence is TGTGCCAGCGAAAGGACAGGGGGTCATTACAATCAGCCCCAGCATTTT. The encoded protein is CASERTGGHYNQPQHF.